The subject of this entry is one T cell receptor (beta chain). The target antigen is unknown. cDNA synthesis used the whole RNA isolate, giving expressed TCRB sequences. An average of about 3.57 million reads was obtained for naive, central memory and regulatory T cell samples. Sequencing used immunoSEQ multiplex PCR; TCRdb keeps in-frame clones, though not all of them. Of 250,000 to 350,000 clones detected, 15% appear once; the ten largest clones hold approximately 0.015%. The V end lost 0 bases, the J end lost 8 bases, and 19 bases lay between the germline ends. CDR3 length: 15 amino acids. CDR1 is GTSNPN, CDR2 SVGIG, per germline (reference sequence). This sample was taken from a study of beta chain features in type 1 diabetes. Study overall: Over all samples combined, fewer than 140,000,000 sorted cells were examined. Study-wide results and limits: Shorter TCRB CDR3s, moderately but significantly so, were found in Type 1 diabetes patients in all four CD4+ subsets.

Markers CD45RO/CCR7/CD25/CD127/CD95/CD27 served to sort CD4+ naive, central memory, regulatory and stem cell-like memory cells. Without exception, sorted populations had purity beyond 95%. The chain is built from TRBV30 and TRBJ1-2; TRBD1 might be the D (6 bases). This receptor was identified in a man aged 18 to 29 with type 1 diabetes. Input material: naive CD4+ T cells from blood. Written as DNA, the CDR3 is TGTGCCTGGAGTGTACCTCCTTGGGGGGGCGCGGGCTACACCTTC. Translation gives CAWSVPPWGGAGYTF.